This T cell receptor (beta chain) was sequenced in a study of T-cell reconstitution after alpha-beta-depleted transplantation in children. Preparing the TCRbeta library involved the use of unique molecular identifiers. TCRdb re-analysed the PCR reads in MiXCR, keeping a single row per CDR3 protein. This table has almost 600,000 distinct CDR3 sequences, over 25% appearing once. Overall study results and limits: Several hundred expanded graft clones reportedly were the source of alpha-beta T cells about two months after transplant. Diversity and T-cell counts at one year after transplant derived mostly from new T cells.

CDR1 and CDR2 from the germline V gene are LNHNV and YYDKDF (reference sequence). Trimming took 0 bases from V and 4 from J; bases not matched to a gene: 4. This CDR3 spans 15 amino acids. Concerning this clonotype itself: Antigen unknown.

The clonotype comes from a boy younger than two with Wiskott-Aldrich syndrome, due to receive a stem cell transplant. The source material was PBMCs, sampled before TCRalphabeta/CD19-depleted stem cell transplant. The genes are TRBV15 and TRBJ2-7; 9 bases align to TRBD2. CDR3 DNA: TGTGCCACCAGCAGAGATCTAGCGGGATATTACGAGCAGTACTTC. It encodes CATSRDLAGYYEQYF.